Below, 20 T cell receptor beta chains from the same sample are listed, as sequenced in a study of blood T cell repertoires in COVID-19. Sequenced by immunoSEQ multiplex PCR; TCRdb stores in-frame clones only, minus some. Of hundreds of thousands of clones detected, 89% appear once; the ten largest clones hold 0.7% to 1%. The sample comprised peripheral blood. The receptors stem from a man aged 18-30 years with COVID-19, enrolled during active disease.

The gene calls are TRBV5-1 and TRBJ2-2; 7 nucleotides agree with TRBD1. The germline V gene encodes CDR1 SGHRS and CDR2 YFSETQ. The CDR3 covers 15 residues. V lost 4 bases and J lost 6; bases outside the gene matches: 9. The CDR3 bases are TGCGCCAGCAGCCTAGGACAGGAACTACCCGGGGAGCTGTTTTTT. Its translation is CASSLGQELPGELFF.

DNA for the CDR3: TGTGCCAGCAGCGTAGAAATTAGCTCGGTGGGTTCACCCCTCCACTTT. It translates to CASSVEISSVGSPLHF. The V and J genes are TRBV9 and TRBJ1-6; no firm D call. Germline V lookup: CDR1 SGDLS, CDR2 YYNGEE. This CDR3 comprises 16 residues. Trimming took off 0 bases at V and 9 bases at J, with 16 bases between the two ends.

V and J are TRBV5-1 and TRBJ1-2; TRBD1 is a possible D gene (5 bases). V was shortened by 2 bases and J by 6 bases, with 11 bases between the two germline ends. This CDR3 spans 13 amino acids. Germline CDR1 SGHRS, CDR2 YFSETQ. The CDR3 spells CASSFVEGDGYTF. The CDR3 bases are TGCGCCAGCAGCTTCGTCGAAGGGGATGGCTACACCTTC.

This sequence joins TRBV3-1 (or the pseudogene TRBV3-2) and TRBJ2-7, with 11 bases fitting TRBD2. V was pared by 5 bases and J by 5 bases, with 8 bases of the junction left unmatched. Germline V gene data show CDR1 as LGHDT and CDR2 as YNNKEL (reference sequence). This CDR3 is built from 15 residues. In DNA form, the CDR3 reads TGTGCCAGCAGCTCCACCGGGACTAGCGGCCACGAGCAGTACTTC. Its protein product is CASSSTGTSGHEQYF.

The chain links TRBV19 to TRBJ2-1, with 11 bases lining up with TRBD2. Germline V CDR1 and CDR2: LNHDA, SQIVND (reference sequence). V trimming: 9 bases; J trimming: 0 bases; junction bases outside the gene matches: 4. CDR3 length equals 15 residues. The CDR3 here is CASTTSGSSYNEQFF. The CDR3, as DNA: TGTGCCAGCACAACTAGCGGGAGCTCCTACAATGAGCAGTTCTTC. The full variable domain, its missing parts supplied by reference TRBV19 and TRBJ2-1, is DGGITQSPKYLFRKEGQNVTLSCEQNLNHDAMYWYRQDPGQGLRLIYYSQIVNDFQKGDIAEGYSVSREKKESFPLTVTSAQKNPTAFYLCASTTSGSSYNEQFFGPGTRLTVL.

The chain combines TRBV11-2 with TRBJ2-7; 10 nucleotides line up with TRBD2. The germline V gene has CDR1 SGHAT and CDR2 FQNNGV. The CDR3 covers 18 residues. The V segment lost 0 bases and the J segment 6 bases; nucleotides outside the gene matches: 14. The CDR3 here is CASSLDLLAGTEWGEQYF. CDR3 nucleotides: TGTGCCAGCAGCTTAGATCTACTAGCGGGGACCGAATGGGGCGAGCAGTACTTC. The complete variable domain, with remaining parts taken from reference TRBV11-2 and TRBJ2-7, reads EAGVAQSPRYKIIEKRQSVAFWCNPISGHATLYWYQQILGQGPKLLIQFQNNGVVDDSQLPKDRFSAERLKGVDSTLKIQPAKLEDSAVYLCASSLDLLAGTEWGEQYFGPGTRLTVT.

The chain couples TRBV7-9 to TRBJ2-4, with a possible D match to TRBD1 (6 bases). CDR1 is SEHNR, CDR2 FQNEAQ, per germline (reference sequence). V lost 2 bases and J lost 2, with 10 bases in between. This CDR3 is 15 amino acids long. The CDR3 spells CASSLNRDTKNIQYF. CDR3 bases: TGTGCCAGCAGCTTAAACCGGGACACCAAAAACATTCAGTACTTC.

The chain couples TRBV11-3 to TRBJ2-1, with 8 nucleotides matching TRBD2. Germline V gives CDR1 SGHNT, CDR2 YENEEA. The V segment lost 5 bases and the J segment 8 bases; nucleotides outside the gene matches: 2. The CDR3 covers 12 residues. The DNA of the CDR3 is TGTGCCAGCAGCCCCGGGGGGGATGAGCAGTTCTTC. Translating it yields CASSPGGDEQFF.

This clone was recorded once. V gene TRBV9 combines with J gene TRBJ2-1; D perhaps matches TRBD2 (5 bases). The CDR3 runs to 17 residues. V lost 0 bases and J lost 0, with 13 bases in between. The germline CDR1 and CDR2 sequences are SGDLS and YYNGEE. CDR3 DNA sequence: TGTGCCAGCAGCGTAGGCGTATTAGCGTACTCCTACAATGAGCAGTTCTTC. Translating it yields CASSVGVLAYSYNEQFF.

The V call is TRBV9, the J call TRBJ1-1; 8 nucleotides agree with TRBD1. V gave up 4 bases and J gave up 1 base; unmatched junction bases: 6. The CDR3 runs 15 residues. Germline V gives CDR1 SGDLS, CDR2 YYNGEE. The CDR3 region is CASSSTQGENTEAFF. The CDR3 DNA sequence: TGTGCCAGCAGCTCAACACAGGGGGAGAACACTGAAGCTTTCTTT. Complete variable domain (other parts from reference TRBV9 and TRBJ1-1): DSGVTQTPKHLITATGQRVTLRCSPRSGDLSVYWYQQSLDQGLQFLIQYYNGEERAKGNILERFSAQQFPDLHSELNLSSLELGDSALYFCASSSTQGENTEAFFGQGTRLTVV.

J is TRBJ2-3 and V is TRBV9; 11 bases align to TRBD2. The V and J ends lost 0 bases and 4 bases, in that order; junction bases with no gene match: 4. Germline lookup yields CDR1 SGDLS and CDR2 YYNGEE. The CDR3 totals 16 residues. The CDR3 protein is CASSVDSGRAPDTQYF. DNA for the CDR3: TGTGCCAGCAGCGTAGATAGCGGGAGGGCGCCAGATACGCAGTATTTT.

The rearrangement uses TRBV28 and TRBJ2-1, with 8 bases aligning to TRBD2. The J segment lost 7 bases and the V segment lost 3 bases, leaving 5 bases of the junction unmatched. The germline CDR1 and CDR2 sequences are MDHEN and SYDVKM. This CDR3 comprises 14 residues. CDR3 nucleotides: TGTGCCAGCAGTTTTGGACTAGCAAAAAATGAGCAGTTCTTC. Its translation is CASSFGLAKNEQFF. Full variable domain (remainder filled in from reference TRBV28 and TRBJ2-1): DVKVTQSSRYLVKRTGEKVFLECVQDMDHENMFWYRQDPGLGLRLIYFSYDVKMKEKGDIPEGYSVSREKKERFSLILESASTNQTSMYLCASSFGLAKNEQFFGPGTRLTVL.

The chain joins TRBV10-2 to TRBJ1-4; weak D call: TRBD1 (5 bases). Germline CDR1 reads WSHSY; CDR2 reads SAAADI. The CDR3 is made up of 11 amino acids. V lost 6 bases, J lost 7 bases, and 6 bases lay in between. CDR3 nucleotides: TGCGCCAGCAGGCAGGGTGAAAAACTGTTTTTT. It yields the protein CASRQGEKLFF.

The CDR3 region has the DNA TGCGCCAGCAGCCAAGAAGTGACAGGGGTTAACTATGGCTACACCTTC. Protein product: CASSQEVTGVNYGYTF. The chain uses TRBV4-1 and TRBJ1-2; 8 nucleotides align to TRBD1. The CDR3 extends over 16 amino acids. V lost 0 bases and J lost 1; bases outside the gene matches: 4. Germline V gene lookup returns CDR1 MGHRA and CDR2 YSYEKL.

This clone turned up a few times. CDR3 in DNA: TGCGCCAGCAGCCAGGACACCAACTATGGCTACACCTTC. Translated, it gives CASSQDTNYGYTF. This chain joins TRBV5-1 and TRBJ1-2; tentative D call: TRBD1 (5 bases). Germline CDR1 reads SGHRS; CDR2 reads YFSETQ. This CDR3 region has 13 residues. Between the trimmed V and J ends, which lost 4 bases and 2 bases, there was a span of 9 bases.

This CDR3 is CASSQGGREVSEQYF. The CDR3 DNA reads TGTGCCAGCAGCCAAGGTGGGCGGGAGGTGAGCGAGCAGTACTTC. This chain joins TRBV4-2 and TRBJ2-7; TRBD2 matches at 8 bases. CDR3 length: 15 amino acids. Germline-derived CDR1 and CDR2 are LGHNA and YNFKEQ. After removal of 1 base from V and 6 bases from J, the junction contained 8 bases not matched to a gene.

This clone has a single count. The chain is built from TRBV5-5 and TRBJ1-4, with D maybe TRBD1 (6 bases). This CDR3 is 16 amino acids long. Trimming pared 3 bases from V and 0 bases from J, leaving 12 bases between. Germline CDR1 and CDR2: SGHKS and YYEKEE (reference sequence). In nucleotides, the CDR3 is TGTGCCAGCAGCTGGGACAAGGGCGCAACTAATGAAAAACTGTTTTTT. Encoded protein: CASSWDKGATNEKLFF.

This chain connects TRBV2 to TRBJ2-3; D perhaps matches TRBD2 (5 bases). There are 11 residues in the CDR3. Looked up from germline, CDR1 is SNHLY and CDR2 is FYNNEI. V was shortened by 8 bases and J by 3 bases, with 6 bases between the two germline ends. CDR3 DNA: TGTGCCAGCGGGAGTACAGATACGCAGTATTTT. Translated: CASGSTDTQYF.

CDR3 loop: CASSEWSSGGPIYNEQFF. Here the CDR3 DNA reads TGTGCCAGCAGTGAATGGTCTAGCGGGGGCCCAATATACAATGAGCAGTTCTTC. The chain couples TRBV2 to TRBJ2-1; 10 bases match TRBD2. This CDR3 is 18 amino acids long. The germline gives CDR1 SNHLY, CDR2 FYNNEI. With 2 bases clipped from V and 4 bases from J, the junction kept 11 bases outside the gene matches.

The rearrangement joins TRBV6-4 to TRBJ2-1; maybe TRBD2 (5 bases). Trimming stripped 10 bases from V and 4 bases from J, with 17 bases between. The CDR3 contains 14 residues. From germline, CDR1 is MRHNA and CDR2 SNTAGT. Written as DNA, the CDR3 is TGTGCCATCCCAGTTACAGAGGGTTACAATGAGCAGTTCTTC. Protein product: CAIPVTEGYNEQFF.